Below are 4 T cell receptor beta chains sequenced from a single sample in a study of blood T cell repertoires in COVID-19 (dated by TCRdb to the early 2020s). The library relied on the immunoSEQ multiplex PCR assay. Entries here come from immuneACCESS through TCRdb and include only in-frame sequences with V and J called. Some clones fail to appear in such tables; in the studies checked, an unresolved V gene covers under half of the shortfall, and the cause of the remainder is unknown. This sample comprises a few hundred thousand clones, 80% to 95% of them detected only once. Less than 0.75% of the sample belongs to the ten largest clones. The source material was PBMCs or T cells enriched from blood (not recorded which). Source of these receptors: a man aged 18 to 29 who had recovered from COVID-19.

This clone was picked up one time. This chain links TRBV2 with TRBJ1-1, with D unresolved. Per the germline V gene, CDR1 is SNHLY and CDR2 is FYNNEI. The CDR3 is 13 residues long. V lost 5 bases and J lost 1, with 8 bases in between. The CDR3 spells CASSSYGNTEAFF. In DNA form, the CDR3 reads TGTGCCAGCAGTTCTTACGGGAACACTGAAGCTTTCTTT.

The rearrangement joins TRBV28 to TRBJ2-7; TRBD2 matches at 8 bases. The junction had 9 bases not matched to a gene; V was cut back by 7 bases and J by 1 base. The germline V gene encodes CDR1 MDHEN and CDR2 SYDVKM. This CDR3 has 15 amino acids. The CDR3 DNA is TGTGCCAGCACCGGGGTGGGACTAGATTCCTACGAGCAGTACTTC. Translated, it gives CASTGVGLDSYEQYF. The full variable domain, completed using reference TRBV28 and TRBJ2-7, is DVKVTQSSRYLVKRTGEKVFLECVQDMDHENMFWYRQDPGLGLRLIYFSYDVKMKEKGDIPEGYSVSREKKERFSLILESASTNQTSMYLCASTGVGLDSYEQYFGPGTRLTVT.

The chain has TRBV25-1 and TRBJ2-7, with 10 bases lining up with TRBD1. Germline V gene lookup returns CDR1 MGHDK and CDR2 SYGVNS. This CDR3 has 14 residues. The junction had 3 bases not matched to a gene; V was cut back by 5 bases and J by 2 bases. CDR3: CASSRTGGTYEQYF. CDR3 coding DNA: TGTGCCAGCAGTAGGACAGGGGGAACCTACGAGCAGTACTTC.

This rearrangement joins TRBV4-2 to TRBJ2-3; a weak D match, TRBD1 (7 bases). CDR1 and CDR2 (germline): LGHNA, YNFKEQ. The CDR3 length is 18 residues. V lost 1 base and J lost 2, with 19 bases in between. The CDR3 region is CASSQVGAAGGPTDTQYF. CDR3 coding DNA: TGTGCCAGCAGCCAAGTGGGGGCAGCAGGGGGGCCCACAGATACGCAGTATTTT.